The 25 T cell receptor beta chains in this list originate from one sample, sequenced in a study of cytomegalovirus exposure and HLA in healthy donors. PCR involved 60 Vbeta and 13 Jbeta primers. The repertoire was sequenced with immunoSEQ multiplex PCR; TCRdb's copy has only in-frame clones and lacks some. The sample contains 100,000 or so clones, roughly three quarters of which appear only once. Sequencing was carried out using PBMCs. Every receptor here comes from a woman aged 45 to 65 in good health and CMV-seropositive.

This clone showed up just a few times. The chain carries TRBV9 and TRBJ2-1, with TRBD1 identical over 7 bases. The CDR3 runs 15 residues. CDR1 is SGDLS and CDR2 is YYNGEE in the germline V gene. The J segment lost 5 bases and the V segment lost 1 base, leaving 6 bases of the junction unmatched. Here the CDR3 reads CASSVMGQTDNEQFF. The CDR3 DNA reads as TGTGCCAGCAGCGTAATGGGACAGACAGACAATGAGCAGTTCTTC.

The chain couples TRBV19 to TRBJ1-1; D uncertain. Trimming left V 5 bases short and J 7 bases short, with 14 bases between. The CDR3 is 13 residues long. CDR1 LNHDA and CDR2 SQIVND come from the germline V gene (reference sequence). The CDR3 nucleotides read TGTGCCAGTAGTCATCGTGGGGAGCTTGAAGCTTTCTTT. It translates to CASSHRGELEAFF.

The CDR3 region is CASSLRDRDTEAFF. The CDR3, as DNA: TGTGCCAGCAGCCTCCGGGACAGGGACACTGAAGCTTTCTTT. V usage is TRBV7-9 and J usage is TRBJ1-1, with 9 nucleotides matching TRBD1. The V gene end was trimmed by 5 bases and the J gene end by 3 bases; junction bases not matched to a gene: 4. The CDR3 loop spans 14 amino acids. CDR1 and CDR2 (germline): SEHNR, FQNEAQ (reference sequence).

This rearrangement joins TRBV30 to TRBJ2-5; 9 nucleotides agree with TRBD1. Per the germline V gene, CDR1 is GTSNPN and CDR2 is SVGIG (reference sequence). CDR3 length equals 17 residues. The V gene end was trimmed by 0 bases and the J gene end by 5 bases; junction bases not matched to a gene: 13. The CDR3 region has the DNA TGTGCCTGGAGTGTTGAAGGGGGGACAGGGCTCGGGGAGACCCAGTACTTC. This translates into CAWSVEGGTGLGETQYF.

Concerning this clone itself: Other DNA sequences in the sample encode the same CDR3. The rearrangement links TRBV7-9 to TRBJ1-2; D is unclear. The V gene lost 1 base and the J gene lost 4 bases, with 4 bases spanning the gap. The CDR3 runs 12 residues. Germline V gene lookup returns CDR1 SEHNR and CDR2 FQNEAQ (reference sequence). The CDR3 sequence is CASSLDSYGYTF. Written as DNA, the CDR3 is TGTGCCAGCAGCTTAGACTCCTATGGCTACACCTTC.

This rearrangement joins TRBV9 to TRBJ2-2, with 8 bases that match TRBD2. The germline V gene has CDR1 SGDLS and CDR2 YYNGEE. The length of the CDR3 is 19 residues. V dropped 0 bases and J dropped 5; count of bases not matched to a gene: 15. The CDR3 DNA follows: TGTGCCAGCAGCGTAGCTCCGGGACTAGGACGCCCTGGGACCGGGGAGCTGTTTTTT. It translates to CASSVAPGLGRPGTGELFF.

The rearrangement joins TRBV9 to TRBJ1-4, with D possibly TRBD1 on 6 matching bases. Trimming left V 3 bases short and J 1 base short, with 10 bases between. From germline, CDR1 is SGDLS and CDR2 YYNGEE. There are 15 residues in the CDR3. CDR3 bases: TGTGCCAGCAGCGGAGGACAGCTAACTAATGAAAAACTGTTTTTT. Protein sequence: CASSGGQLTNEKLFF.

This chain connects TRBV30 to TRBJ1-2; D gene uncertain. The CDR3 is 13 amino acids. V lost 3 bases, J lost 4 bases, and 12 bases lay in between. Germline values: CDR1 GTSNPN, CDR2 SVGIG (reference sequence). The CDR3 DNA sequence: TGTGCCTGGAGCCAACTGAGTATCTATGGCTACACCTTC. Amino acids: CAWSQLSIYGYTF.

This chain joins TRBV27 and TRBJ1-5; 12 positions agree with TRBD1. The junction had 2 bases not matched to a gene; V was cut back by 6 bases and J by 2 bases. The CDR3 runs to 15 residues. Germline CDR1 reads MNHEY; CDR2 reads SMNVEV (reference sequence). The CDR3: CASRGQGAGNQPQHF. In DNA, the CDR3 is TGTGCCAGCAGGGGACAGGGGGCTGGCAATCAGCCCCAGCATTTT.

The chain carries TRBV19 and TRBJ2-4; possible D gene TRBD2, 6 bases. CDR1 is LNHDA, CDR2 SQIVND, per germline (reference sequence). The CDR3 consists of 13 residues. Trimming took 6 bases from V and 8 from J, leaving 14 bases between them. Written as DNA, the CDR3 is TGTGCCAGTAGGGGGGGAGGAGAGGACATTCAGTACTTC. As protein: CASRGGGEDIQYF.

The J gene is TRBJ1-4, the V gene TRBV4-1, with D possibly TRBD1 on 6 matching bases. Per germline, CDR1 MGHRA and CDR2 YSYEKL. The CDR3 runs 17 residues. V gave up 4 bases and J gave up 1 base, with 16 bases separating them. For the CDR3, the DNA is TGCGCCAGCAGCCGACAGGCGTTAGGGGGAACTAATGAAAAACTGTTTTTT. It is translated as CASSRQALGGTNEKLFF.

V usage is TRBV4-1 and J usage is TRBJ2-3; 7 positions agree with TRBD2. The CDR3 sequence is 15 residues long. In germline, CDR1 is MGHRA, CDR2 YSYEKL. V dropped 4 bases and J dropped 2; count of bases not matched to a gene: 6. The CDR3 spells CASSLREGTTDTQYF. The DNA of the CDR3 is TGCGCCAGCAGCCTCAGGGAGGGGACCACAGATACGCAGTATTTT.

The gene calls are TRBV5-1 and TRBJ1-6; TRBD1 agrees at 9 bases. The germline gives CDR1 SGHRS, CDR2 YFSETQ. The J segment lost 7 bases and the V segment lost 2 bases, leaving 1 base of the junction unmatched. This CDR3 has 14 amino acids. This CDR3 reads CASSFTGGNSPLHF. As DNA, the CDR3 is TGCGCCAGCAGCTTCACAGGGGGCAATTCACCCCTCCACTTT.

The chain is built from TRBV5-8 and TRBJ2-5; 7 positions agree with TRBD2. Germline CDR1 SGHTS, CDR2 YDEGEE. V shed 0 bases and J 3 bases; nucleotides not matched to a gene: 5. The CDR3 sequence is 15 residues long. The CDR3 spells CASSLGQRGKETQYF. The CDR3 DNA reads as TGTGCCAGCAGCTTGGGCCAGCGGGGTAAAGAGACCCAGTACTTC.

The chain employs TRBV7-8 and TRBJ1-1; 10 positions match TRBD1. This CDR3 comprises 14 residues. V lost 6 bases, J lost 4 bases, and 5 bases stayed unmatched. Germline V CDR1 and CDR2: SGHVS, FQNEAQ. The CDR3 here is CASRTGGDVTEAFF. In DNA, the CDR3 is TGTGCCAGCAGGACAGGGGGCGATGTCACTGAAGCTTTCTTT.

CDR3 nucleotides: TGTGCCAGCTCAACGGGGGCTAGCGGGTCCTACGAGCAGTACTTC. Translating gives CASSTGASGSYEQYF. The V call is TRBV18, the J call TRBJ2-7, with TRBD2 matching over 8 bases. The CDR3 sequence is 15 residues long. In germline, CDR1 is KGHSH, CDR2 LQKENI. With 5 bases clipped from V and 1 base from J, the junction kept 7 bases outside the gene matches.

CDR3 region: CASSSRGRNGYTF. In DNA form, the CDR3 reads TGCGCCAGCAGCTCCAGGGGGCGGAATGGCTACACCTTC. The gene calls are TRBV5-1 and TRBJ1-2, with 8 bases matching TRBD1. Germline values: CDR1 SGHRS, CDR2 YFSETQ. The ends lost 3 bases at V and 6 bases at J; junction bases unmatched: 4. CDR3 size: 13 residues.

This chain joins TRBV10-3 and TRBJ2-1; D unresolved. From germline, CDR1 is ENHRY and CDR2 SYGVKD. V dropped 8 bases and J dropped 0 bases, with 17 bases sitting between them. This CDR3 region has 16 residues. This CDR3 is CAISPSTPSSYNEQFF. CDR3 in DNA: TGTGCCATCTCACCGAGTACTCCAAGCTCCTACAATGAGCAGTTCTTC.

The chain joins TRBV5-4 to TRBJ1-2, with D possibly TRBD1 on 5 matching bases. The V and J ends lost 0 bases and 4 bases respectively, with 13 bases between them. The germline V gene encodes CDR1 SGHNT and CDR2 YYREEE (reference sequence). The CDR3 runs to 15 residues. The CDR3 reads CASSLGGGGPYGYTF. In DNA, the CDR3 is TGTGCCAGCAGCTTGGGTGGGGGAGGTCCCTATGGCTACACCTTC.

This chain connects TRBV5-1 to TRBJ1-5; 8 positions match TRBD1. V dropped 0 bases and J dropped 6; count of bases not matched to a gene: 5. CDR3 length: 15 amino acids. Looked up from germline, CDR1 is SGHRS and CDR2 is YFSETQ. This chain's CDR3 is CASSLETGEGQPQHF. The DNA of the CDR3 is TGCGCCAGCAGCTTGGAGACAGGGGAGGGTCAGCCCCAGCATTTT.

The chain recombines TRBV11-3 with TRBJ2-1; a possible D gene is TRBD2 (5 bases). Trimming shortened V by 6 bases and J by 7 bases, and 10 bases separated the two germline ends. The length of the CDR3 is 12 residues. Per germline, CDR1 SGHNT and CDR2 YENEEA. CDR3 amino acids: CASSSWENEQFF. Here the CDR3 DNA reads TGTGCCAGCAGTAGCTGGGAGAATGAGCAGTTCTTC.

The rearrangement links TRBV19 to TRBJ1-4, with 9 positions matching TRBD1. Germline V gives CDR1 LNHDA, CDR2 SQIVND (reference sequence). The CDR3 is made up of 17 amino acids. V trimming: 5 bases; J trimming: 2 bases; junction bases outside the gene matches: 9. The CDR3 sequence: CASSVDRGYSTNEKLFF. Written as DNA, the CDR3 is TGTGCCAGTAGTGTTGACAGGGGGTATTCGACTAATGAAAAACTGTTTTTT.

This sequence joins TRBV6-6 and TRBJ1-2; D is unresolved. The length of the CDR3 is 15 residues. Trimming removed 1 base from V and 0 bases from J, with 9 bases in between. The germline CDR1 and CDR2 sequences are MNHNY and SVGAGI (reference sequence). The CDR3 protein is CASSYFQATNYGYTF. CDR3 nucleotide sequence: TGTGCCAGCAGTTACTTCCAGGCGACTAACTATGGCTACACCTTC.

V is TRBV6-1 and J is TRBJ1-1; 8 bases are a match to TRBD1. The V gene's germline CDR1 is MNHNS and CDR2 SASEGT. J gave up 8 bases and V 6 bases, and 8 bases lay outside the gene matches. The CDR3 extends over 13 amino acids. The chain's CDR3 is CASSKTGALEAFF. The CDR3, as DNA: TGTGCCAGCAGCAAGACAGGGGCCCTAGAAGCTTTCTTT.

V usage is TRBV6-5 and J usage is TRBJ1-2, with a weak D call TRBD1 (6 bases). V was clipped by 2 bases and J by 5 bases, with 15 bases between them. The CDR3 consists of 15 residues. Germline-derived CDR1 and CDR2 are MNHEY and SVGAGI. The CDR3 here is CASSYTLTGKYGYTF. The CDR3 region has the DNA TGTGCCAGCAGTTACACCCTAACAGGGAAGTATGGCTACACCTTC.